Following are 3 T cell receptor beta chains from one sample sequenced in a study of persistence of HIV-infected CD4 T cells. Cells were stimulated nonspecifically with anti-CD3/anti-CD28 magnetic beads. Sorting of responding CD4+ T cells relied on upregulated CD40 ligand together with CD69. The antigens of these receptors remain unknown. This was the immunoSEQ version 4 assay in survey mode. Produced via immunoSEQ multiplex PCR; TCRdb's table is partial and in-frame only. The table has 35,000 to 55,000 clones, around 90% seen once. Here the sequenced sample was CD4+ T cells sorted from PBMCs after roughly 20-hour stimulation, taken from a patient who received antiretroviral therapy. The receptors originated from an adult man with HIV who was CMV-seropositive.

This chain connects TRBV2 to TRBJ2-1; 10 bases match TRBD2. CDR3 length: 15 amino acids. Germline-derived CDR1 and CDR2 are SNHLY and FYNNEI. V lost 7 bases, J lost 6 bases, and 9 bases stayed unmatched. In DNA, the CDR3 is TGTGCCAGCATCTATAGTAGCGGGGGGTTCAATGAGCAGTTCTTC. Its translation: CASIYSSGGFNEQFF.

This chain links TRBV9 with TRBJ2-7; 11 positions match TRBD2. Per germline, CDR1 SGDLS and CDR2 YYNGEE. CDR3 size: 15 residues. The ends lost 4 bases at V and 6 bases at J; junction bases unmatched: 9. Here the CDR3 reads CASSPRELAGAEQYF. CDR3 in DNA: TGTGCCAGCAGCCCCAGGGAACTAGCGGGGGCCGAGCAGTACTTC.

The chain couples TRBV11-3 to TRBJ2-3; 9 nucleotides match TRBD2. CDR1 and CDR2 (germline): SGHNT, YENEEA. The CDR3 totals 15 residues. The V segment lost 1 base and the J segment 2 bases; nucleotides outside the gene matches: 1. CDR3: CASSLGGGATDTQYF. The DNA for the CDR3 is TGTGCCAGCAGCTTAGGCGGGGGGGCCACAGATACGCAGTATTTT.